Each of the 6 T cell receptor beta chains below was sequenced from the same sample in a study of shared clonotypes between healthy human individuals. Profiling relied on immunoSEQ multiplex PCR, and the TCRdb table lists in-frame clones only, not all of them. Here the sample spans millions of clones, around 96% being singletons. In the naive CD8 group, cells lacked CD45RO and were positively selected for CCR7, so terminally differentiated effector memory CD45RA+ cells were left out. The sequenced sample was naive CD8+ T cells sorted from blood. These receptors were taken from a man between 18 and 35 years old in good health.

The CDR3 here is CASSTAGGPPDTQYF. The CDR3 DNA is TGTGCCAGCAGCACAGCGGGAGGGCCGCCAGATACGCAGTATTTT. The genes are TRBV5-4 and TRBJ2-3; 10 bases match TRBD2. With 4 bases clipped from V and 4 bases from J, the junction kept 6 bases outside the gene matches. The CDR3 consists of 15 residues. CDR1 SGHNT and CDR2 YYREEE come from the germline V gene (reference sequence).

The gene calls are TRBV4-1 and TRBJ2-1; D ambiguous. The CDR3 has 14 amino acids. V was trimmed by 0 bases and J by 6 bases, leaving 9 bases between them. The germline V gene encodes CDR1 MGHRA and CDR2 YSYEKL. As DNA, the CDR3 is TGCGCCAGCAGCCAAGATCTTCCCTCCAATGAGCAGTTCTTC. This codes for CASSQDLPSNEQFF.

This CDR3 is CASTYGTGDNYGYTF. CDR3 nucleotide sequence: TGTGCCAGCACTTACGGGACAGGGGATAACTATGGCTACACCTTC. The V gene is TRBV25-1, the J gene TRBJ1-2; 10 bases fit TRBD1. Germline assignment: CDR1 MGHDK and CDR2 SYGVNS. J was trimmed by 1 base and V by 7 bases; bases with no gene match: 6. This CDR3 spans 15 amino acids.

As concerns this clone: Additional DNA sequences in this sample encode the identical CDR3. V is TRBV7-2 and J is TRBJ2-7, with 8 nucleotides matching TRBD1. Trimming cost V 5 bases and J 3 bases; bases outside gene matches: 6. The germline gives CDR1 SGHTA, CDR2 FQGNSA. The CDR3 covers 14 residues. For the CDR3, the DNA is TGTGCCAGCAGCCCAACCGGGACAGGCTACGAGCAGTACTTC. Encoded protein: CASSPTGTGYEQYF.

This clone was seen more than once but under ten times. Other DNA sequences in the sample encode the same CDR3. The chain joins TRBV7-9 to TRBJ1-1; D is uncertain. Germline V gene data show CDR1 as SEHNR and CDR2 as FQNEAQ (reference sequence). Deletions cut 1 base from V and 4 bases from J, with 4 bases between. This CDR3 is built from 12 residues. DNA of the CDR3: TGTGCCAGCAGCTTAGACAGCACTGAAGCTTTCTTT. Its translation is CASSLDSTEAFF.

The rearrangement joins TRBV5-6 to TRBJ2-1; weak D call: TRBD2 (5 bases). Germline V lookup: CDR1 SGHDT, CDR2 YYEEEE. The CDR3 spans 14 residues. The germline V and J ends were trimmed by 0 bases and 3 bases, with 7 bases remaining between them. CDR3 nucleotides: TGTGCCAGCAGCTTGGGCCGGGACTACAATGAGCAGTTCTTC. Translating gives CASSLGRDYNEQFF. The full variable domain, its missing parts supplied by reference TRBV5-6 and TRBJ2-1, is DAGVTQSPTHLIKTRGQQVTLRCSPKSGHDTVSWYQQALGQGPQFIFQYYEEEERQRGNFPDRFSGHQFPNYSSELNVNALLLGDSALYLCASSLGRDYNEQFFGPGTRLTVL.